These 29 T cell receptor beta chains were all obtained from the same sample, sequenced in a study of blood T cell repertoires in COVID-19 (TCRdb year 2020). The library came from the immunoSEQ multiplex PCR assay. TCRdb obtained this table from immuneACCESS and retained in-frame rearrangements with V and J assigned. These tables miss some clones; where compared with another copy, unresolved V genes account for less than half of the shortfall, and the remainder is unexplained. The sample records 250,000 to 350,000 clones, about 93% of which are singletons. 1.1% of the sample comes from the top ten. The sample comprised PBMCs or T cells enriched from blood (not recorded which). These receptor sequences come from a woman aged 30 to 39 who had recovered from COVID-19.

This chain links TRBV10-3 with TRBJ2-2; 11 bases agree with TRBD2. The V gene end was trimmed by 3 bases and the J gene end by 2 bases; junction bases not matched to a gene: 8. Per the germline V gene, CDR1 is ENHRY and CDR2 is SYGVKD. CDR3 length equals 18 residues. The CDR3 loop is CAISDWEGLAANTGELFF. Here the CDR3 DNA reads TGTGCCATCAGTGATTGGGAGGGACTAGCGGCAAACACCGGGGAGCTGTTTTTT.

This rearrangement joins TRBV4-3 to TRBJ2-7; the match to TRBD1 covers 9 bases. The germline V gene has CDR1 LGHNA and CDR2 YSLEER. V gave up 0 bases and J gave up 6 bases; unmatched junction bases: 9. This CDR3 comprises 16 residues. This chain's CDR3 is CASSQDIRTGAGEQYF. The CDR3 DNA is TGCGCCAGCAGCCAAGATATTAGGACAGGGGCGGGCGAGCAGTACTTC.

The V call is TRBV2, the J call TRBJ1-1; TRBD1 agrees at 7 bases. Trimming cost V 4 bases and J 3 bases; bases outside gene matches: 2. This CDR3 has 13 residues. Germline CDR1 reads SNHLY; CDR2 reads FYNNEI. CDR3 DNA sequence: TGTGCCAGCAGTGCCAGGGGGGACACTGAAGCTTTCTTT. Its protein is CASSARGDTEAFF.

CDR3 DNA sequence: TGTGCCAGTAGTATTAGTCTCATTGGCTCCTACAATGAGCAGTTCTTC. Translating it yields CASSISLIGSYNEQFF. The chain employs TRBV19 and TRBJ2-1; D is unclear. Per the germline V gene, CDR1 is LNHDA and CDR2 is SQIVND (reference sequence). CDR3 length: 16 residues. V gave up 3 bases and J gave up 0 bases, with 12 bases separating them.

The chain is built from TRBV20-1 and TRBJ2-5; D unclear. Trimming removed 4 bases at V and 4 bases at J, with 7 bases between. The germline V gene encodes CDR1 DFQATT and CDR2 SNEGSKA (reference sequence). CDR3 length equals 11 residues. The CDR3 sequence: CSATNRETQYF. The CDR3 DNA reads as TGCAGTGCTACTAACAGAGAGACCCAGTACTTC.

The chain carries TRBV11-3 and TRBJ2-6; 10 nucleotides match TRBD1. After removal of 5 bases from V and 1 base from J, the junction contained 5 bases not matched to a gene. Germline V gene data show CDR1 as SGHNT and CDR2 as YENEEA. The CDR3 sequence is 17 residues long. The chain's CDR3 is CASSPGQGGSGANVLTF. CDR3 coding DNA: TGTGCCAGCAGCCCCGGACAGGGGGGATCTGGGGCCAACGTCCTGACTTTC.

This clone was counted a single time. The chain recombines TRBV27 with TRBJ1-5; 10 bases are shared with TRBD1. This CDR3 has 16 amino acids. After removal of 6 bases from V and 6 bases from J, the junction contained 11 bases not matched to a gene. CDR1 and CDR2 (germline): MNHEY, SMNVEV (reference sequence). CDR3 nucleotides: TGTGCCAGCAGCCTCTCGACAGGGGGCATTATTCAGCCCCAGCATTTT. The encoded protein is CASSLSTGGIIQPQHF.

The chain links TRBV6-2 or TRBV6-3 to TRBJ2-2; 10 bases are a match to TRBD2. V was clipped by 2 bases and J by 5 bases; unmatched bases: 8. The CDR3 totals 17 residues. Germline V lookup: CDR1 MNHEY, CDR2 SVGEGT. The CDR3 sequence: CASSYIASGSWTGELFF. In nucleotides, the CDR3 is TGTGCCAGCAGTTACATCGCTAGCGGGAGTTGGACCGGGGAGCTGTTTTTT.

The CDR3 region has the DNA TGTGCCAGCAGTCTAAAATCCAGGCGACCCCTCCACTTT. This sequence encodes CASSLKSRRPLHF. The V and J genes are TRBV28 and TRBJ1-6; D is unclear. The V end was cut by 5 bases, the J end by 12 bases, with 14 bases between. The CDR3 runs to 13 residues. Germline V lookup: CDR1 MDHEN, CDR2 SYDVKM.

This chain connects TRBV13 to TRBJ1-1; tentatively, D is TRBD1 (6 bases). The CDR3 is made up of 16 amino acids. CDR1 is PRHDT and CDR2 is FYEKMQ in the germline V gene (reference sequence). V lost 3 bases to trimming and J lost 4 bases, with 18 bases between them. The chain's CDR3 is CASSFDRDKISTEAFF. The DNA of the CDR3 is TGTGCCAGCAGCTTCGACCGGGACAAGATTAGCACTGAAGCTTTCTTT.

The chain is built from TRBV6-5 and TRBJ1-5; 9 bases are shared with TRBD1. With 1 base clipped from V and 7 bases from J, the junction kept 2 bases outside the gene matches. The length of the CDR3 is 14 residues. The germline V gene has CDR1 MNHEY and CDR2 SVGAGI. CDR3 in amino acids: CASSYYRGQQPQHF. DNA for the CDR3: TGTGCCAGCAGTTACTACAGGGGGCAACAGCCCCAGCATTTT.

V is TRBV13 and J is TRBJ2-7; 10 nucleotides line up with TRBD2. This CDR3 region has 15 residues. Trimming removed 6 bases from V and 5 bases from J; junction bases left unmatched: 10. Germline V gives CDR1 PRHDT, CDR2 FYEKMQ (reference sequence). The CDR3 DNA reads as TGTGCCAGCAGTTATGCGACTAGCGGGCACAACGAGCAGTACTTC. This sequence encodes CASSYATSGHNEQYF.

CDR3 region: CASSRRGQGGLETQYF. CDR3 coding DNA: TGTGCCAGCAGCCGGAGAGGACAGGGAGGTTTAGAGACCCAGTACTTC. The V call is TRBV3-1 (or the pseudogene TRBV3-2), the J call TRBJ2-5; TRBD1 matches 8 bases. Losses at the gene ends were 4 bases for V and 4 bases for J; bases not matched to a gene: 11. The CDR3 consists of 16 residues. From germline, CDR1 is LGHDT and CDR2 YNNKEL (reference sequence).

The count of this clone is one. DNA for the CDR3: TGTGCCAGCAGCCAAACAGCGGGAAATGAGCAGTTCTTC. Translated, it gives CASSQTAGNEQFF. The chain couples TRBV11-2 to TRBJ2-1, with TRBD2 matching 7 bases. The CDR3 is 13 residues long. Trimming took 5 bases from V and 7 from J; bases not matched to a gene: 5. CDR1 SGHAT and CDR2 FQNNGV come from the germline V gene.

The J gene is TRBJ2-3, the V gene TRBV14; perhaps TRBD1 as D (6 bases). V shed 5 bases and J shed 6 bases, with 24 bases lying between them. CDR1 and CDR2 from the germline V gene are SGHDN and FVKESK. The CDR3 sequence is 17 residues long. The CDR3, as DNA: TGTGCCAGCAGCGCGACCCCGGGGACACAACCGCAGGATACGCAGTATTTT. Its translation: CASSATPGTQPQDTQYF.

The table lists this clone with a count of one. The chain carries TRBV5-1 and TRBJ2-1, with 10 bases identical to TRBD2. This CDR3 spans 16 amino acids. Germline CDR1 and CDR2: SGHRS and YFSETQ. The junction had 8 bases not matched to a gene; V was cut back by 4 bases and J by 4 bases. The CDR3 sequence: CASSRGSSGGYNEQFF. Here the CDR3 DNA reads TGCGCCAGCAGCCGGGGTTCTAGCGGGGGTTACAATGAGCAGTTCTTC.

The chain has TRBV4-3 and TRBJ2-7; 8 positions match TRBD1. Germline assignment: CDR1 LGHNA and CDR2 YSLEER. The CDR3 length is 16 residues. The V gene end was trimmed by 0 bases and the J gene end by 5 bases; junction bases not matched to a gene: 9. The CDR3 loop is CASSQDMEQGGNEQYF. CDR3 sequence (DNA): TGCGCCAGCAGCCAAGATATGGAACAGGGGGGAAACGAGCAGTACTTC.

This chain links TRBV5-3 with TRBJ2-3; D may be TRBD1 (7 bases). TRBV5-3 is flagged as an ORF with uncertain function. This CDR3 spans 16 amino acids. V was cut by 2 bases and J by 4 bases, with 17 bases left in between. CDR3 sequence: CARSLPWRGRADTQYF. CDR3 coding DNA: TGTGCCAGAAGCTTACCGTGGAGGGGGCGAGCAGATACGCAGTATTTT.

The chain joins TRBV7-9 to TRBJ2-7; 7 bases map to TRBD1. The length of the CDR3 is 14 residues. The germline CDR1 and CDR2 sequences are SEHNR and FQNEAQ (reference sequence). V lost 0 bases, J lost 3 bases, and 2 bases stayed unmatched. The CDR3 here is CASSLATGNYEQYF. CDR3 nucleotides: TGTGCCAGCAGCTTAGCGACAGGGAACTACGAGCAGTACTTC.

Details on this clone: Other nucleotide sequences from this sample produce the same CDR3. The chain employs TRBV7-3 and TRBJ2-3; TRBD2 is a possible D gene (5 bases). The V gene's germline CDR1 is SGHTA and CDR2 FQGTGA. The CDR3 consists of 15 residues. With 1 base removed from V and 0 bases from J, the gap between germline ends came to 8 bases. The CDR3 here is CASSLSGGSTDTQYF. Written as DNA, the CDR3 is TGTGCCAGCAGCTTAAGTGGAGGCAGCACAGATACGCAGTATTTT. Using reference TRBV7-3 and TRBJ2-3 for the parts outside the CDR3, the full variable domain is GAGVSQTPSNKVTEKGKYVELRCDPISGHTALYWYRQSLGQGPEFLIYFQGTGAADDSGLPNDRFFAVRPEGSVSTLKIQRTERGDSAVYLCASSLSGGSTDTQYFGPGTRLTVL.

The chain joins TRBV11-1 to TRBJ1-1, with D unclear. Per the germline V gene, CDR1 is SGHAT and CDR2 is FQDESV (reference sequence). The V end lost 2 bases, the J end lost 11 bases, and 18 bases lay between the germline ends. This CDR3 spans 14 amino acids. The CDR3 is CASSLLGTFVRAFF. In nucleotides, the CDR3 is TGTGCCAGCAGCTTACTCGGTACCTTCGTCCGGGCTTTCTTT. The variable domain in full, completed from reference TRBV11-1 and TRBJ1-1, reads EAEVAQSPRYKITEKSQAVAFWCDPISGHATLYWYRQILGQGPELLVQFQDESVVDDSQLPKDRFSAERLKGVDSTLKIQPAELGDSAMYLCASSLLGTFVRAFFGQGTRLTVV.

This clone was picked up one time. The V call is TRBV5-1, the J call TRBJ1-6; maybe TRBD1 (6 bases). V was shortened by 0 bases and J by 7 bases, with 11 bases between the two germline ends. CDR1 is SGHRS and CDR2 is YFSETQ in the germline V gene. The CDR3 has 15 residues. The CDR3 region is CASSLDTGTNSPLHF. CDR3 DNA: TGCGCCAGCAGCTTGGATACAGGGACGAATTCACCCCTCCACTTT.

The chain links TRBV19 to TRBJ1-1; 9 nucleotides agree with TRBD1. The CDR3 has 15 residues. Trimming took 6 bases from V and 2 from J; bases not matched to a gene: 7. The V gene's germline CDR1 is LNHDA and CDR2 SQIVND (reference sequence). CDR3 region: CASRSRTGANTEAFF. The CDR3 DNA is TGTGCCAGTAGATCACGGACAGGGGCTAACACTGAAGCTTTCTTT.

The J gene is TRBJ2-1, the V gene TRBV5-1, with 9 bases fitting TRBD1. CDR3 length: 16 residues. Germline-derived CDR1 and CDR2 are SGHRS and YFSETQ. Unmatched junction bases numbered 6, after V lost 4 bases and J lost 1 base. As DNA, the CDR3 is TGCGCCAGCAGCGTTCAGGGACAGGGATCCTACAATGAGCAGTTCTTC. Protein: CASSVQGQGSYNEQFF.

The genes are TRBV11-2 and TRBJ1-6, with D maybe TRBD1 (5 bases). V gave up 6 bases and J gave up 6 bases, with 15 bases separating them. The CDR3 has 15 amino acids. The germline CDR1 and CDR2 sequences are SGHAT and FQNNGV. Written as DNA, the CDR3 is TGTGCCAGCAGACGACAGTTCCAGATTAATTCACCCCTCCACTTT. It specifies CASRRQFQINSPLHF. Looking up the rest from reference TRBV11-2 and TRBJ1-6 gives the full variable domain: EAGVAQSPRYKIIEKRQSVAFWCNPISGHATLYWYQQILGQGPKLLIQFQNNGVVDDSQLPKDRFSAERLKGVDSTLKIQPAKLEDSAVYLCASRRQFQINSPLHFGNGTRLTVT.

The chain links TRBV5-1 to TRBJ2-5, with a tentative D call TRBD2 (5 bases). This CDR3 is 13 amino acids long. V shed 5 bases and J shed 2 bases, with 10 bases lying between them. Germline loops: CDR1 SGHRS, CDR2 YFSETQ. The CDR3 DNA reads TGCGCCAGCAGTTGGACTTTACAAGAGACCCAGTACTTC. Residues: CASSWTLQETQYF.

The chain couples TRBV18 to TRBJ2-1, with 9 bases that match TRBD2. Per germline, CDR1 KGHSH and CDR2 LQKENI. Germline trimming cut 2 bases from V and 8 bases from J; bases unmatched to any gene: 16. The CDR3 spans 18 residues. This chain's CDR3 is CASSPLSASGTWGDEQFF. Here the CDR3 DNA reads TGTGCCAGCTCACCATTATCAGCTAGCGGGACGTGGGGCGATGAGCAGTTCTTC.

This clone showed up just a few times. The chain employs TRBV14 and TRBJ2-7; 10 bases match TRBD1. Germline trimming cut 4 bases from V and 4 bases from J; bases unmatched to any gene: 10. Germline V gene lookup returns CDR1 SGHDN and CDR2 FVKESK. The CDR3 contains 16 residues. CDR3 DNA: TGTGCCAGCAGCCGCTTAGATCCGGGACAGGGGTACGAGCAGTACTTC. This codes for CASSRLDPGQGYEQYF.

The CDR3 nucleotides are TGTGCCAGCACCAAAGGGGGACAGGGAGATGGCTACACCTTC. As protein: CASTKGGQGDGYTF. J is TRBJ1-2 and V is TRBV2, with 9 bases lining up with TRBD1. J was trimmed by 6 bases and V by 7 bases; bases with no gene match: 9. The CDR3 has 14 amino acids. Germline CDR1 is SNHLY and CDR2 is FYNNEI. The whole variable domain, filled in from reference TRBV2 and TRBJ1-2, reads EPEVTQTPSHQVTQMGQEVILRCVPISNHLYFYWYRQILGQKVEFLVSFYNNEISEKSEIFDDQFSVERPDGSNFTLKIRSTKLEDSAMYFCASTKGGQGDGYTFGSGTRLTVV.